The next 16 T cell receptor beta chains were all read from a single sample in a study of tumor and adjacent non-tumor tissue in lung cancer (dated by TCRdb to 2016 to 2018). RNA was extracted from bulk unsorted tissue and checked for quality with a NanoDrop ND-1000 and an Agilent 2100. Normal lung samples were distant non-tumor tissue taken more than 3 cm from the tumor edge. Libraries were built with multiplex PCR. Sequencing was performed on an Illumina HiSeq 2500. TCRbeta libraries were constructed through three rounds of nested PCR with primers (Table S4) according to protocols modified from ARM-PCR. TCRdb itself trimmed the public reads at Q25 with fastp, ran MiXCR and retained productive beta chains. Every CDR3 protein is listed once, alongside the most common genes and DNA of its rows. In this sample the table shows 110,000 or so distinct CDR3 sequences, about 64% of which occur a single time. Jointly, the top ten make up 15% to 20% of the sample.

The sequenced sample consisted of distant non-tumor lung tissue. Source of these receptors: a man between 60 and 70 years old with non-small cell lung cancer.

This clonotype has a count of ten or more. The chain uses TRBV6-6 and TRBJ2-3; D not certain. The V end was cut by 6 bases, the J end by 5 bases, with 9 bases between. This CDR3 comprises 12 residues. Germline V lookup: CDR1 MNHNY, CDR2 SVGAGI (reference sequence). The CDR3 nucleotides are TGTGCCAGCAGCCCCGCACTAGATACGCAGTATTTT. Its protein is CASSPALDTQYF.

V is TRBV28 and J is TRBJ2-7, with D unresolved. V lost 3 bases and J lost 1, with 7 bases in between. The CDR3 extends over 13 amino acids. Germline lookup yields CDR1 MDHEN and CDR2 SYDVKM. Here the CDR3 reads CASSLGSSYEQYF. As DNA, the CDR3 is TGTGCCAGCAGTTTGGGGTCATCCTACGAGCAGTACTTC.

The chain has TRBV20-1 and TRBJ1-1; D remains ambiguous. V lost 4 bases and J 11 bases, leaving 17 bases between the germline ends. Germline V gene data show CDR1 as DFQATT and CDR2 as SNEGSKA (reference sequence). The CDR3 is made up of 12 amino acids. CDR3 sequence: CSATFSSKGAFF. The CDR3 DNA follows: TGCAGTGCTACCTTCTCCTCGAAAGGCGCTTTCTTT.

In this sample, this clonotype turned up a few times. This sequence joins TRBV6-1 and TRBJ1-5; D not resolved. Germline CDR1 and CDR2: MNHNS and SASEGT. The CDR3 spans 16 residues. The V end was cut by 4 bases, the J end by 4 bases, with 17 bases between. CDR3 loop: CASSGFRQAANQPQHF. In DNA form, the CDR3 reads TGTGCCAGCAGTGGATTTCGGCAGGCGGCAAATCAGCCCCAGCATTTT.

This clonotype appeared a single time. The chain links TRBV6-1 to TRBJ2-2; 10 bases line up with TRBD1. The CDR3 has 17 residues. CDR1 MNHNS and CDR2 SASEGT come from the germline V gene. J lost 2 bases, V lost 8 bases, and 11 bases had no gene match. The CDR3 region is CASGVRRTGGNTGELFF. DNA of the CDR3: TGTGCCAGCGGTGTAAGAAGGACAGGGGGTAACACCGGGGAGCTGTTTTTT.

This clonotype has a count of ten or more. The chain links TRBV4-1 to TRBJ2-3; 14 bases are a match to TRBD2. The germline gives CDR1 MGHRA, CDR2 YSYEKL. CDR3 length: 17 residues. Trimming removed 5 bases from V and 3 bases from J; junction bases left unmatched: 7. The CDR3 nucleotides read TGCGCCAGCAGCTCCTGGACTAGCGGGGGGAGGACAGATACGCAGTATTTT. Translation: CASSSWTSGGRTDTQYF.

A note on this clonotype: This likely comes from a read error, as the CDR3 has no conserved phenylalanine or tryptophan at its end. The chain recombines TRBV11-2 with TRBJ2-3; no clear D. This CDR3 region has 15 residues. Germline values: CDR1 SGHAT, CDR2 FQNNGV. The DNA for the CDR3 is TGTGCCAGCAGTTTAACCTCCCCGAACACAGATAGGCAGTATATT. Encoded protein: CASSLTSPNTDRQYI.

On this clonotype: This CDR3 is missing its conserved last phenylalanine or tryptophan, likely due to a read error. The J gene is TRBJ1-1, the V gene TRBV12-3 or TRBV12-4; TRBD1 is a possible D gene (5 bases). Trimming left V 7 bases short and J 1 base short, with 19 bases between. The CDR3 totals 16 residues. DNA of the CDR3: TGTGCCAGCACTCTGGGGGGAGGGCTGAGGAACACTGAAGCTTTCCTT. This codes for CASTLGGGLRNTEAFL.

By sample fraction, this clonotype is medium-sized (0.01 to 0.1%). CDR3 nucleotide sequence: TGTGCCAGCAGCTTAGTCCCCAGGGCAAATCCGCTCAATGAGCAGTTCTTC. This codes for CASSLVPRANPLNEQFF. This chain connects TRBV11-1 to TRBJ2-1; D might be TRBD1 (5 bases). CDR1 SGHAT and CDR2 FQDESV come from the germline V gene (reference sequence). The CDR3 is 17 residues long. V was trimmed by 1 base and J by 6 bases, leaving 19 bases between them.

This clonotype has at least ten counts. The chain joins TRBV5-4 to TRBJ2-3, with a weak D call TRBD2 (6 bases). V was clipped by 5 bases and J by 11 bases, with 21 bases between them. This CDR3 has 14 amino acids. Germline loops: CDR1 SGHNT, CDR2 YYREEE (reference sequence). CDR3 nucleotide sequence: TGTGCCAGCAGTGGAGGGGACGGCGCAGTGGGGCAGTATTTT. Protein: CASSGGDGAVGQYF.

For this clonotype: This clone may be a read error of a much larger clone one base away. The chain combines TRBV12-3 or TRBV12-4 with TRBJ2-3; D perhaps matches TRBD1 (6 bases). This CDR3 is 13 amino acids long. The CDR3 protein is CASSGQGQGTHYF. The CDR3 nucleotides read TGTGCCAGCAGTGGGCAGGGGCAGGGTACGCACTATTTT.

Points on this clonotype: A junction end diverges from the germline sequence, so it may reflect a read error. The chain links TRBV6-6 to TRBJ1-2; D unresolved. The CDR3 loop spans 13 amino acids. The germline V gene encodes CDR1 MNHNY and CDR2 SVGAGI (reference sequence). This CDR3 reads CASSSVDRYGYTF. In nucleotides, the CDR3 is TGTGCCAGCAGTTCCGTGGACCGCTATGGTTACACCTTC.

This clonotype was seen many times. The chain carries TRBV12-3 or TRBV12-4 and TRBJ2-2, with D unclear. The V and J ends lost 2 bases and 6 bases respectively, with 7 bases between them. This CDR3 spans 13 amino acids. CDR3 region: CASSLRAAGELFF. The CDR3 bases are TGTGCCAGCAGTTTACGTGCCGCCGGGGAGCTGTTTTTT.

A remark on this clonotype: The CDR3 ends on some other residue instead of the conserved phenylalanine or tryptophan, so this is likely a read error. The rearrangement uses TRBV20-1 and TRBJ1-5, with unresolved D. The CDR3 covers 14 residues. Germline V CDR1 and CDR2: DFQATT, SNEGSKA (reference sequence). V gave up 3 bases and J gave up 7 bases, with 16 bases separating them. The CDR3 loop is CSASPNPAGQPQHL. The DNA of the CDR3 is TGCAGTGCTAGCCCTAACCCGGCAGGACAGCCCCAGCATTTA.

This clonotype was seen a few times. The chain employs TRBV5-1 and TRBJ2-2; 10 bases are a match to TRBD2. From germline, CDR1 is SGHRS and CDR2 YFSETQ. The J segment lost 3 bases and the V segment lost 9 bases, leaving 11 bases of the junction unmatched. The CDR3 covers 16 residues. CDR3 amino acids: CATQPSGGAYTGELFF. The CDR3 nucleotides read TGCGCCACTCAACCCAGCGGGGGGGCGTACACCGGGGAGCTGTTTTTT.

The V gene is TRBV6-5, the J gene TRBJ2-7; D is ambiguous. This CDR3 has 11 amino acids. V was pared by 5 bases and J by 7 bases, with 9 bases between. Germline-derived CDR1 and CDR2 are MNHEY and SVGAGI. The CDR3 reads CASSTLGEQYF. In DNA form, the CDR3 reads TGTGCCAGCAGTACTTTGGGAGAGCAGTACTTC.